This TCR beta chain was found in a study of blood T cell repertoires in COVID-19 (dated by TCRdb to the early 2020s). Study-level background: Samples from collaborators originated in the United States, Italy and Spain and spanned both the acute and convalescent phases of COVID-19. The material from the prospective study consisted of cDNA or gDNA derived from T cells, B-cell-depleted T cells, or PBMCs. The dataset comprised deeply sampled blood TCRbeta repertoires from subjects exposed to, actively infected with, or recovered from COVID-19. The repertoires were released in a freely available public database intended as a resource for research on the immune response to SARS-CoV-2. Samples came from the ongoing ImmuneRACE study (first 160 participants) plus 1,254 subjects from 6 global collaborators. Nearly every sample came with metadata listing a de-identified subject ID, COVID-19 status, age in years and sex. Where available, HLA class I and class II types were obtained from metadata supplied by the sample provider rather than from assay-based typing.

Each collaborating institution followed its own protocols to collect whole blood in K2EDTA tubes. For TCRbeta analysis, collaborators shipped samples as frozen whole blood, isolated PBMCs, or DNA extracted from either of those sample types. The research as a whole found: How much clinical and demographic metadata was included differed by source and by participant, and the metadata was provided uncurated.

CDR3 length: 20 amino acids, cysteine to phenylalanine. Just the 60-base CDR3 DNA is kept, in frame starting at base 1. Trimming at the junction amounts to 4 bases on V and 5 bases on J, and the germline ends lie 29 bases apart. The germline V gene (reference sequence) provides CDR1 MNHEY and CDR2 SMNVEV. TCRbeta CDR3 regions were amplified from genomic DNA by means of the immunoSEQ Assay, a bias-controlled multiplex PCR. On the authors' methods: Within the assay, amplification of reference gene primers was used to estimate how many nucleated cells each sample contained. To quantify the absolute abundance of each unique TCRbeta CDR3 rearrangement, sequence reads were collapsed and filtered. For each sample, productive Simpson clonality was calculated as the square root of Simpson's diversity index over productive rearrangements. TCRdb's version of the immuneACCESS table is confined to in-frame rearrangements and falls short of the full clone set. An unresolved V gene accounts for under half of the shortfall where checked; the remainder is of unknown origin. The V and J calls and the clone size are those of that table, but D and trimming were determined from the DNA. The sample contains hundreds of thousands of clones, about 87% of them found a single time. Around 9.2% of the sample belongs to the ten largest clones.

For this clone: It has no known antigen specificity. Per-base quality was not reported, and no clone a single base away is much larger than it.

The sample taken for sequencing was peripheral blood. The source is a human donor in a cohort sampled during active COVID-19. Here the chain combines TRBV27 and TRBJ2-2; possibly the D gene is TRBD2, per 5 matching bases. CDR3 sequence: CASSSSLGALHLRFTGELFF. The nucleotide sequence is TGTGCCAGCAGTTCGAGTCTGGGAGCGCTTCACTTGAGGTTTACCGGGGAGCTGTTTTTT.